This is a list of T cell receptor beta chains from one sample in a study of PD-1 blockade in classical Hodgkin lymphoma. Generated by immunoSEQ multiplex PCR, the TCRdb table keeps only in-frame clones and is missing some. Of fewer than 30,000 clones listed, approximately 79% were seen once; the top ten hold 0.55% to 0.7%. The sequenced sample was CD4+ T cells from blood, obtained before the fourth cycle of nivolumab. The receptor source for this set is a human donor with classical Hodgkin lymphoma. CDR3s leave out the opening cysteine and the closing phenylalanine or tryptophan. The order of the fields is V gene, J gene, CDR3 protein.

TRBV6-6	TRBJ2-3	ASSSAVRRTDTQY
TRBV6-1	TRBJ2-3	ASIFNVLTDTQY
TRBV18	TRBJ2-3	ASSPKEGQPPDTQY
TRBV6-1	TRBJ1-1	SGGGYTEAF
TRBV6-6	TRBJ2-1	ASSYSGTSGGGEQF
TRBV19	TRBJ2-7	ASSSEVAGISYEQY
TRBV9	TRBJ2-7	ASSFGTGASYEQY
TRBV7-9	TRBJ2-1	ASSLRSGPNEQF
TRBV11-2	TRBJ2-5	ASSPSGRGETQY
TRBV18	TRBJ1-1	ASSPLPGQMNTEAF